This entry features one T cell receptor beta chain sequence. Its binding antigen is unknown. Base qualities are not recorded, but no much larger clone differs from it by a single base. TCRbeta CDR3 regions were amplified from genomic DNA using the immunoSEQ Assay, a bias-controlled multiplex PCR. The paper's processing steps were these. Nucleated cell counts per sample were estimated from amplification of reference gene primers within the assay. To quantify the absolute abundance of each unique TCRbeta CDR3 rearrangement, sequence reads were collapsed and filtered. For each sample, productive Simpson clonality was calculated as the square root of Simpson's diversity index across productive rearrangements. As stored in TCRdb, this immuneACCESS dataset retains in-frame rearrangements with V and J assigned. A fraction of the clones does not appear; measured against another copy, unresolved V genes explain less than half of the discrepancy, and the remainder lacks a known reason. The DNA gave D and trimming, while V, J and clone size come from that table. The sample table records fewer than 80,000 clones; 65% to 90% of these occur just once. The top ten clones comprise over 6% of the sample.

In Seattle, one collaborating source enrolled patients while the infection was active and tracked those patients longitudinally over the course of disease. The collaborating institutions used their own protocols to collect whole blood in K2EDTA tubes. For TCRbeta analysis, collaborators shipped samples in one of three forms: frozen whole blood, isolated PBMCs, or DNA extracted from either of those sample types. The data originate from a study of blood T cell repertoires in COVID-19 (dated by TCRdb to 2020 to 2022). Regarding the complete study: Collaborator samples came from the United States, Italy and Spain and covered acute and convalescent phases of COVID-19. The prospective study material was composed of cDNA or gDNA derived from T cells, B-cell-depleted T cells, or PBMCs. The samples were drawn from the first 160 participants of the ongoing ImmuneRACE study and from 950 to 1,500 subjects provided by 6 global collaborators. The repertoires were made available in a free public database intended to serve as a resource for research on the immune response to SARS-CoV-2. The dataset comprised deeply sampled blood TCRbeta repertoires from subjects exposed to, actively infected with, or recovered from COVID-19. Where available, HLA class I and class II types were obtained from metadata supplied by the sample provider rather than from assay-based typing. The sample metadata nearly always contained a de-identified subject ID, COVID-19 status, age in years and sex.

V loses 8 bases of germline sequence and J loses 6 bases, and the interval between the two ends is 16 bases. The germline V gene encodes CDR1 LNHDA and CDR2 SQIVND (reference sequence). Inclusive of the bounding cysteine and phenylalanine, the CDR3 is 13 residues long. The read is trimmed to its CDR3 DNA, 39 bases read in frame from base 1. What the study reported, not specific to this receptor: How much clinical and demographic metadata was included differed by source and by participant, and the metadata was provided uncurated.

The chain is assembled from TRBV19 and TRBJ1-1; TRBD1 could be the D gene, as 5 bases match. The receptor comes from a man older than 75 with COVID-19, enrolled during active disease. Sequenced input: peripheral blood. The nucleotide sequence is TGTGCCAGTGGGCGGGAGAGGGGCGCTGAAGCTTTCTTT. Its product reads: CASGRERGAEAFF.